This T cell receptor beta chain emerged from a study of read filtering for tumor transcriptome and immune sequencing (dated by TCRdb to the early 2020s). Notes on the research overall: Of the patients in the cohort, some 17 were male and fewer than 15 were female, and their mean age was 65.9 years, with a range of 47 to 80. By revised international staging, fewer than ten patients were R-ISS I, roughly 17 were R-ISS II and 6 or 7 were R-ISS III. After DNase treatment, whole-transcriptome libraries were prepared with the TruSeq RNA Access Library Prep Kit. Per sample, about 3.5 to 11 million TCR-region mapped reads were obtained with IR-seq, compared with only 85 to 1273 with RNA-seq. The study compared TCR repertoires from targeted immune repertoire sequencing and bulk whole-transcriptome sequencing run on the same bone marrow samples. One of the main goals was to work out a read-filtering strategy for immune repertoire data, in particular whether clonotypes backed by only a single read should be removed. Here is what the overall study found, with its caveats: The sorted CD138-negative fraction was composed of a mixed bone marrow immune population rather than of purified T cells. Clonotypes were captured by IR-seq at much higher depth and more reliably than by RNA-seq, and smaller IR-seq throughput was sufficient for identification of most shared clonotypes. When single-read clonotypes were removed, the proportions of shared clonotypes in IR-seq and RNA-seq correlated more strongly. Single-read clonotypes made up around 82% of clonotypes but only 3.5% to 4.5% of total reads in IR-seq, compared with about 69% of clonotypes and 44.6% of reads in RNA-seq.

CDR1 is given as MDHEN and CDR2 as SYDVKM, both from the germline V gene. There are 17 amino acids in the CDR3, from cysteine to phenylalanine inclusive. This entry keeps only the CDR3 DNA: 51 bases, framed from base 1. TCR libraries were built from 400 ng RNA with the Immunoverse kit, using molecular barcoded adaptors covering alpha/delta and beta/gamma chains. TCR library preparation was performed with the same RNA that was used for transcriptome sequencing. Sequencing of TCR libraries was carried out on an Illumina HiSeq 4000 with 2 x 150 cycles. In the source study's methods: TCR reads were aligned to human V, D, J and C references and assembled into CDR3 clonotypes with MiXCR, including quality filtering and error correction. The tcR package in R was used for analysis of clonotype counts and gene usage diversity. For inspection of raw mapping reads, RNA-seq reads were mapped by STAR aligner version 2.5.3a onto GRCh37 of the human genome. To test how sequencing depth affected the clonotypes detected, IR-seq fastq files were randomly downsampled with Seqtk 1.3. The public reads were quality trimmed at Q25 with fastp and then assembled into clones with MiXCR by TCRdb, keeping productive beta chains. For every CDR3 protein sequence, its rows merge into one entry that carries the most common genes and DNA. TCRdb, not the original authors, processed these V and J calls. The sample table holds about 58,000 distinct CDR3 sequences, of which over 9% were seen once. Clones ranked in the top ten supply under 20% of the sample.

Bone marrow was sampled from every patient at the time of active disease. Ficoll-Hypaque density gradient centrifugation was used to isolate bone marrow mononuclear cells. Myeloma plasma cells were removed and CD138-negative cells were obtained by negative selection following labeling with CD138 magnetic microbeads on a MACS separator. The purity of the isolated cells was checked by flow cytometry with CD138 antibodies on an Attune NxT. TRIzol reagent was used to extract total RNA, and a NanoDrop spectrophotometer was used to quantify the extracted RNA. For each patient, paired RNA-seq and IR-seq were run on the CD138-negative bone marrow sample from that patient. Concerning this clonotype itself: Its binding antigen is unknown. A much larger clone differs by one base, so this may be a read error.

The sequenced sample was a population of CD138-negative cells sorted from bone marrow. The sample's cell subset or site label, decoded: bone marrow mononuclear cells depleted of CD138+ plasma/myeloma cells by negative magnetic selection. This chain joins TRBV28 to TRBJ2-2, with the D call perhaps TRBD1 or TRBD2, as 5 bases match in each case. This TCR was recovered from a donor aged 40 or over with multiple myeloma. The CDR3: CASSLKGAGSSTGELLF. The sequenced DNA: TGTGCCAGCAGTTTAAAGGGCGCAGGGTCTTCCACCGGGGAGCTGCTTTTT.